This TCR beta chain originates from a study of shared T cell receptors in the human thymus. Sequencing used immunoSEQ multiplex PCR; TCRdb keeps in-frame clones, though not all of them. This table holds roughly 560,000 clones, approximately 78% found once. The data were also submitted as part of a second study, on human thymus T cells. That investigation notes: Corrective surgery for congenital heart defects was being performed on the healthy Finnish infants who were the donors. Thymus specimens were resections from corrective heart surgery. Thymic as well as blood repertoires seemed to favor certain V and J genes unevenly. Related work showed strongly overlapping thymic repertoires across unrelated individuals.

The specimen was thymocytes. The clonotype originates from a boy younger than two with a congenital heart defect.

The CDR3 bases are TGTGCCAGTAGTGCCCGGGGACTACGGTTAGATACGCAGTATTTT. Its protein is CASSARGLRLDTQYF. The chain uses TRBV19 and TRBJ2-3, with TRBD2 matching 7 bases. With 5 bases clipped from V and 5 bases from J, the junction kept 10 bases outside the gene matches. Germline V gene sequence: CDR1 LNHDA, CDR2 SQIVND (reference sequence). This CDR3 has 15 amino acids.